The rows below give T cell receptor beta chains drawn from one sample of a study of vaccination effects on CD4 cells after COVID-19. Which antigens these TCRs recognize remains unknown. TCRdb keeps only in-frame clones here, not all; method: immunoSEQ multiplex PCR. The sample lists 26,000 or so clones, around three quarters occurring once. The source was CD4+ T cells from PBMCs cultured with HCoV-NL63 spike peptides, collected before COVID-19 vaccination. The receptors originated from a human donor who received a COVID-19 vaccine. Both conserved end residues are part of each CDR3. The D gene is left open where the match is weak. The size field is filled for only some rows; it gives once, few, many or a size class.

j_call clone_size d_call v_call cdr3_nt cdr3_aa
TRBJ2-2 - - TRBV2 TGTGCCAGCAGCCGCGAAAGACTGCGAGGGGAGCTGTTTTTT CASSRERLRGELFF
TRBJ2-1 - TRBD1 TRBV5-8 TGTGCCAGCAGCTTGGGACAGGGTAATGAGCAGTTCTTC CASSLGQGNEQFF
TRBJ1-2 - TRBD1 TRBV7-9 TGTGCCAGCAGCTTCGCGGACAGGTTCGGCTACACCTTC CASSFADRFGYTF
TRBJ1-3 - - TRBV12-3/TRBV12-4 TGTGCCAGCAGTCCCGTCTACGGAAACACCATATATTTT CASSPVYGNTIYF
TRBJ2-2 - - TRBV18 TGTGCCAGCTCACCAGCCGCAGCGGCCCGGGGAACCGGGGAGCTGTTTTTT CASSPAAAARGTGELFF
TRBJ1-2 once - TRBV28 TGTGCCAGCAGCCCTATCATCGGCCAGGGTAGGGGCTACACCTTC CASSPIIGQGRGYTF
TRBJ2-1 - TRBD2 TRBV5-6 TGTGCCAGCAGCTTCAGGGGCGGGAGGGCCGCGAAGAGGGCCGGGCAGTTCTTC CASSFRGGRAAKRAGQFF
TRBJ2-7 - - TRBV20-1 TGCAGTGCTTATACCAGCTACGAGCAGTACTTC CSAYTSYEQYF
TRBJ1-1 - - TRBV6-2/TRBV6-3 TGTGCCAGCAGTTACGGCAGACTTAACACTGAAGCTTTCTTT CASSYGRLNTEAFF
TRBJ1-1 - - TRBV6-5 TGTGCCAGCAGTACGGGCTCCGCGAACACTGAAGCTTTCTTT CASSTGSANTEAFF
TRBJ1-1 - - TRBV6-4 TGTGCCAGCAGTCCGGGAGGGGTGAACACTGAAGCTTTCTTT CASSPGGVNTEAFF
TRBJ1-6 - - TRBV18 TGTGCCAGCTCACCATCGGAGAGACCGGGAAATTCACCCCTCCACTTT CASSPSERPGNSPLHF
TRBJ2-1 once TRBD1 TRBV5-1 TGCGCCAGCAGCTTCCAGGGGGCCAATGAGCAGTTCTTC CASSFQGANEQFF
TRBJ2-7 - TRBD2 TRBV4-2 TGTGCCAGCAGCCACCGAAGCGGGGGGGACGACGAGCAGTACTTC CASSHRSGGDDEQYF
TRBJ2-6 - TRBD2 TRBV11-2 TGTGCCACCAAACCCACCGGGGGGGTAGATACTGGGGCCAACGTCCTGACTTTC CATKPTGGVDTGANVLTF
TRBJ1-2 - - TRBV25-1 TGTGCCAGCAGTGCCTTCTATGGCTACACCTTC CASSAFYGYTF
TRBJ1-5 - - TRBV7-2 TGTGCCAGCAGCCCGGGATATAGCAATCAGCCCCAGCATTTT CASSPGYSNQPQHF
TRBJ2-5 - TRBD1 TRBV5-6 TGTGCCAGCAGCCTCAGGGGGCTAATAGAGACCCAGTACTTC CASSLRGLIETQYF
TRBJ2-1 once - TRBV28 TGTGCCAGCAGTTTGAAACTACTGTACAATGAGCAGTTCTTC CASSLKLLYNEQFF
TRBJ1-1 - - TRBV7-9 TGTGCCTTCACGGTTTATCAGAGGCTGAACACTGAAGCTTTCTTT CAFTVYQRLNTEAFF
TRBJ1-2 - - TRBV3-1/TRBV3-2 TGTGCCAGCAGCCAAGATCCGGGATCAGGGGCTGGCTACACCTTC CASSQDPGSGAGYTF
TRBJ2-1 - TRBD2 TRBV6-2/TRBV6-3 TGTGCCAGCAGTTACTCGAGGGGTAGCGGGGGATACAATGAGCAGTTCTTC CASSYSRGSGGYNEQFF
TRBJ1-1 once - TRBV2 TGTGCCAGCAGTGACAGGGGCCTCTTGAACACTGAAGCTTTCTTT CASSDRGLLNTEAFF